The T cell receptor beta chain under discussion was sequenced for a study of radiation and T cells in renal cell carcinoma (dated by TCRdb to 2018 to 2021). About the study as a whole: TCR beta sequencing covered 50 to 55 samples in total, comprising approximately 26 tumors and around 27 peripheral blood samples. A total of 4,016,671 unique CDR3 nucleotide sequences, encoding more than 2 million unique CDR3 amino acid sequences, were found across all 50 or so samples.

The time point label here, explained by the study, means: tumor resected at nephrectomy. Read against the paper, the sample's treatment or condition label means: treatment-naive control, cytoreductive nephrectomy. The control tumors were taken from treatment-naive renal cell carcinoma patients who had cytoreductive nephrectomy with no earlier radiation. Every patient had renal cell carcinoma of clear cell pathology. The control tumors sequenced for TCR were resected between the early 2010s and the mid-2010s from more than nine males and several females whose median age was roughly 53 years (range about 40 to 90). Tumors were mechanically dissociated, digested with collagenase/hyaluronidase at 37 °C, processed in gentleMACS C tubes, and stored in liquid nitrogen. Genomic DNA for TCR sequencing was prepared using the QIAamp DNA Blood Mini Kit (Qiagen). Samples were included in the analyses only if all quality control checks were passed.

On this clone: Its antigen remains undetermined. Nothing much larger sits one base from this clone, and base qualities are not available.

The research as a whole found: Compared with controls, irradiated tumors had higher TCR clonality, as the top 100 clonotypes made up an average of about 50% of the repertoire, versus roughly 40% in nephrectomy-only tumors. Irradiated tumors contained more dominant CDR3 motifs, and these motifs occupied a larger share of the repertoire than in control tumors. Effects of radiation dose or scheduling on the TCR repertoire could not be addressed with the single-armed trial design. Intratumoral heterogeneity went uncaptured because the only tumor material available was small regions of approximately 0.9 g.

TCR beta libraries were generated from genomic DNA with the immunoSEQ kit, following the manufacturer's recommendations. To prepare libraries, a first multiplex PCR with proprietary primers was run, followed by a second PCR that added unique barcodes, and a bead cleanup was done after each round. A positive control reaction and a negative control reaction, both provided in the kit, were run with every batch of samples. The final libraries were assessed on an Agilent 4200 TapeStation D1000 ScreenTape, pooled by volume, and quantified by qPCR. Sequencing was performed on an Illumina NextSeq500 using a MidOutput 150-cycle cartridge, with 156 Read1 cycles, 15 Index1 cycles, and the kit custom primers. The pooled library was loaded at around 1.1 pM with an approximately 21% PhiX control spike-in. Processing in the source paper ran as follows. The vendor-processed data were analyzed in R, and a clonotype was defined as all T cells that share the same CDR3 nucleotide sequence. For clone abundance analyses, frequencies were normalized to the 10,000 most abundant clones in each sample. Before analysis, public T cell clones were removed, and these numbered fewer than six per sample on average. Dominant motifs were analyzed with ImmunoMap using the PAM10 matrix, a gap penalty of 30, and a homology threshold of 0.3, and motifs with a cumulative frequency of at least 0.01 were considered dominant. TCRdb mirrors the immuneACCESS table, restricted to in-frame sequences. Some clones are absent from its copies; in checked studies, under half trace to an unresolved V gene, and the reason for the others is unknown. V, J and clone size derive from that table, while D and trimming were established from the DNA sequence. This sample is represented by 13,000 or so clones; roughly three fifths of them were singletons. 13% of the sample is taken by the ten largest.

Inclusive of the bounding cysteine and phenylalanine, the CDR3 is 16 residues long. The CDR3 DNA has 48 bases and is translated from base 1. Here V drops 8 bases and J drops 3 bases, and the junction holds 9 bases not matched to any gene. CDR1 and CDR2 are drawn from the germline V gene: MGHDK, SYGVNS. Specimen: tumor tissue, collected from a patient whose treatment was nephrectomy without radiotherapy. The chain is encoded by TRBV25-1 joined to TRBJ1-3; a stretch of 11 junction bases matches TRBD1. This TCR was sampled from a man in his forties or fifties with renal cell carcinoma. The CDR3 sequence is CASEAAGQGVGNTIYF. The nucleotide sequence is TGTGCCAGCGAAGCCGCGGGACAGGGGGTTGGAAACACCATATATTTT. The CDR3 plus the reference TRBV25-1 and TRBJ1-3 genes for the other parts give the full variable domain: EADIYQTPRYLVIGTGKKITLECSQTMGHDKMYWYQQDPGMELHLIHYSYGVNSTEKGDLSSESTVSRIRTEHFPLTLESARPSHTSQYLCASEAAGQGVGNTIYFGEGSWLTVV.